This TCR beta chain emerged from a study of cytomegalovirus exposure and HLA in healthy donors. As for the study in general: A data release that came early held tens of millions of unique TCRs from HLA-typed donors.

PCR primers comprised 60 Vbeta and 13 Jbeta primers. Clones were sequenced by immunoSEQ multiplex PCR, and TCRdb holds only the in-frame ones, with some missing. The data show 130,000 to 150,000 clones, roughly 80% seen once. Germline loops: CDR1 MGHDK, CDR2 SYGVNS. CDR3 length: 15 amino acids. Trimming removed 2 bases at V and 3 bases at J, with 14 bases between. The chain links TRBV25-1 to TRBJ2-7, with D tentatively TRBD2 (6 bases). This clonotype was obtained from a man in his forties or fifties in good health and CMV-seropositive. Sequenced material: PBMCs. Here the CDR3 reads CASSELGGRGYEQYF. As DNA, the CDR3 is TGTGCCAGCAGTGAACTCGGGGGTCGTGGCTACGAGCAGTACTTC.